Below, one TCR beta chain is given with its context. Germline and junction disagree at one end, which may indicate a read error. The record originates from a study of blood T cells in healthy people across ages. Germline assignment: CDR1 SGHRS and CDR2 YFSETQ. This CDR3 has 15 amino acids. With a J-beta primer mix and a sample-barcoded 5' primer, a second PCR ran roughly 6 to 11 cycles. TCRdb independently ran MiXCR on the 5' RACE reads; one entry per CDR3 protein. Of 1,800,000 or so distinct CDR3 sequences listed, about two fifths are singletons. This TCR came from a human donor in good health. The V gene is TRBV5-1, the J gene TRBJ2-1; tentatively, D is TRBD1 or TRBD2 (5 bases each). The sequenced material came from blood. CDR3 loop: CASSLVWGSYSEQFF. CDR3 in DNA: TGCGCCAGCAGCTTGGTCTGGGGGTCCTACAGTGAGCAGTTCTTC.